The present TCR beta chain was sequenced within a study of blood T cell repertoires in COVID-19 (dated by TCRdb to 2019 to 2021). Describing the broader study: Samples from collaborators originated in the United States, Italy and Spain and spanned both the acute and convalescent phases of COVID-19. Deeply sampled blood TCRbeta repertoires from subjects exposed to, actively infected with, or recovered from COVID-19 were included in the dataset. The prospective study material was composed of cDNA or gDNA derived from T cells, B-cell-depleted T cells, or PBMCs. Sample metadata almost always included a de-identified subject ID, COVID-19 status, age in years and sex. Where HLA class I and class II types were available, the types were taken from metadata supplied by the sample provider, not from assay-based typing. A freely available public database, intended as a resource for researchers studying the immune response to SARS-CoV-2, is where the repertoires were released. Samples were obtained from the ongoing ImmuneRACE study (first 160 participants) and from over a thousand subjects provided by 6 global collaborators. The paper as a whole reports these results and caveats: How much clinical and demographic metadata was included differed by source and by participant, and the metadata was provided uncurated.

Collaborating institutions collected whole blood in K2EDTA tubes following their own protocols. Collaborator samples were shipped for TCRbeta analysis as frozen whole blood, isolated PBMCs, or DNA extracted from either sample type. TCRbeta CDR3 regions were amplified from genomic DNA using the immunoSEQ Assay, a bias-controlled multiplex PCR. Per the authors' processing: Nucleated cell counts per sample were estimated from amplification of reference gene primers within the assay. To quantify the absolute abundance of each unique TCRbeta CDR3 rearrangement, sequence reads were collapsed and filtered. Productive Simpson clonality was computed per sample as the square root of Simpson's diversity index over productive rearrangements. TCRdb retrieved this table from immuneACCESS and kept in-frame rearrangements only. Not all clones are present; in checked studies, unresolved V genes account for under half, and no reason is known for the remainder. V, J and clone size are taken as reported in that table, and D and trimming were inferred from the DNA itself. The sample includes tens of thousands of clones, with about 80% observed a single time. Together, the top ten hold 6% to 8.5% of the sample.

Concerning this clone itself: Its antigen is unknown. Base-call qualities are not available, and no considerably larger clone is one nucleotide away.

Including cysteine and phenylalanine, the CDR3 has 15 amino acids. Just CDR3 DNA is preserved here, 45 bases in frame from base 1. The germline V end is reduced by 10 bases and the J end by 0 bases; junction bases left unmatched: 10. Looking up the germline V gene yields CDR1 ENHRY and CDR2 SYGVKD. The sequenced sample was peripheral blood. The chain is encoded by TRBV10-3 joined to TRBJ1-2; a stretch of 8 junction bases matches TRBD1. This TCR was sampled from a man aged 70-80 years with acute or convalescent COVID-19. The CDR3 sequence is CATQGQAKTNYGYTF. The DNA sequence is as follows: TGTGCCACACAGGGACAGGCCAAAACTAACTATGGCTACACCTTC.